A selection of T cell receptor beta chains follows, all from one sample in a study of cytomegalovirus exposure and HLA in healthy donors. Measured with immunoSEQ multiplex PCR; TCRdb has only the in-frame clones, and not every one. Of roughly 190,000 clones in the sample, roughly 79% were seen once. Sequenced input: PBMCs. The receptors were gathered from a young woman in good health and CMV-seronegative. Both conserved end residues are part of each CDR3. The D gene is left open where the match is weak. Some rows have no size entry. The others give once, few or many, or a class for an expanded clone.

V gene	clone size	D gene	J gene	CDR3 protein	CDR3 DNA
TRBV5-4	once	TRBD1	TRBJ1-6	CASSPGTGKSPLHF	TGTGCCAGCAGCCCGGGGACAGGGAAATCACCCCTCCACTTT
TRBV12-5	.	.	TRBJ2-3	CASGLAGTDTQYF	TGTGCTAGTGGTTTGGCGGGCACAGATACGCAGTATTTT
TRBV18	.	TRBD2	TRBJ2-7	CASSPGLADSYEQYF	TGTGCCAGCTCACCGGGACTAGCGGACTCCTACGAGCAGTACTTC
TRBV5-6	.	.	TRBJ2-1	CASSLADNEQFF	TGTGCCAGCAGCTTGGCGGACAATGAGCAGTTCTTC
TRBV5-1	.	.	TRBJ1-2	CASSLSGGTNYGYTF	TGCGCCAGCAGCTTGTCTGGGGGGACTAACTATGGCTACACCTTC
TRBV5-4	.	.	TRBJ2-5	CASSTEALQETQYF	TGTGCCAGCAGCACAGAAGCCCTCCAAGAGACCCAGTACTTC
TRBV28	.	.	TRBJ1-1	CASSTGKGLTEAFF	TGTGCCAGCAGTACCGGGAAAGGCCTCACTGAAGCTTTCTTT
TRBV9	.	.	TRBJ2-1	CASSVQETSYNEQFF	TGTGCCAGCAGCGTACAGGAAACCTCCTACAATGAGCAGTTCTTC
TRBV7-6	few	TRBD2	TRBJ2-1	CASSLGLAAVEQFF	TGTGCCAGCAGCTTAGGACTAGCGGCCGTTGAGCAGTTCTTC
TRBV30	.	.	TRBJ1-3	CAWGGRSGNTIYF	TGTGCCTGGGGCGGGCGATCTGGAAACACCATATATTTT
TRBV7-2	few	.	TRBJ2-1	CASRIGGSYNEQFF	TGTGCCAGCAGAATAGGGGGTTCCTACAATGAGCAGTTCTTC
TRBV5-3	.	.	TRBJ1-1	CARSLPGRSGPNTEAFF	TGTGCCAGAAGCCTACCCGGGAGATCCGGGCCGAACACTGAAGCTTTCTTT
TRBV4-1	few	TRBD2	TRBJ2-5	CASSLTSGGAIETQYF	TGCGCCAGCAGCCTAACTAGCGGGGGGGCCATAGAGACCCAGTACTTC
TRBV11-2	few	TRBD2	TRBJ2-3	CASSLIAGGRGDTQYF	TGTGCCAGCAGCCTAATAGCGGGAGGGCGAGGGGATACGCAGTATTTT
TRBV5-1	.	TRBD1	TRBJ1-6	CASSFTGTGSNSPLHF	TGCGCCAGCAGCTTCACCGGGACAGGCAGTAATTCACCCCTCCACTTT
TRBV6-1	.	.	TRBJ2-5	CASTSLGTKAQYF	TGTGCCAGCACCTCCCTGGGCACAAAGGCCCAGTACTTC
TRBV7-9	.	TRBD1	TRBJ1-2	CASSARDSHNYGYTF	TGTGCCAGCAGCGCACGGGACAGTCACAACTATGGCTACACCTTC
TRBV10-3	few	.	TRBJ1-2	CANAYRESDGYTF	TGTGCCAATGCCTATCGAGAAAGCGATGGCTACACCTTC
TRBV7-3	few	.	TRBJ2-1	CASSLTGADEQFF	TGTGCCAGCAGCTTAACGGGCGCTGATGAGCAGTTCTTC
TRBV5-5	.	TRBD1	TRBJ1-2	CASSFGGGDDYGYTF	TGTGCCAGCAGCTTTGGAGGGGGCGATGACTATGGCTACACCTTC
TRBV4-2	few	.	TRBJ2-2	CASSHPGQNTGELFF	TGTGCCAGCAGCCACCCGGGACAAAACACCGGGGAGCTGTTTTTT
TRBV7-3	.	TRBD1	TRBJ1-1	CASSPRQGAEAFF	TGTGCCAGCAGCCCCCGACAGGGAGCAGAAGCTTTCTTT
TRBV9	.	.	TRBJ1-5	CASSVNPGIEQPQHF	TGTGCCAGCAGCGTAAACCCAGGCATCGAACAGCCCCAGCATTTT
TRBV15	.	TRBD1	TRBJ1-2	CATSPRTGSDYGYTF	TGTGCCACCAGCCCCCGGACAGGGTCAGACTATGGCTACACCTTC
TRBV6-6	.	.	TRBJ1-5	CASSFGSNQPQHF	TGTGCCAGCAGTTTCGGTAGCAATCAGCCCCAGCATTTT
TRBV9	.	TRBD1	TRBJ1-4	CASSGTGRLSEKLFF	TGTGCCAGCAGCGGGACAGGGAGGCTGAGTGAAAAACTGTTTTTT
TRBV6-5	.	.	TRBJ1-2	CASSSTGQYGYTF	TGTGCCAGCAGTTCTACTGGACAGTATGGCTACACCTTC
TRBV6-4	.	TRBD1	TRBJ1-2	CASSETAGQGRNGYTF	TGTGCCAGCAGTGAAACGGCGGGACAGGGGAGGAATGGCTACACCTTC
TRBV7-2	.	TRBD1	TRBJ1-2	CASSQITGAPYGYTF	TGTGCCAGCAGTCAAATAACAGGGGCACCCTATGGCTACACCTTC
TRBV7-2	.	TRBD2	TRBJ2-3	CASSLAGGPADTQYF	TGTGCCAGCAGCCTAGCGGGAGGGCCTGCAGATACGCAGTATTTT
TRBV6-5	.	TRBD1	TRBJ2-7	CASSLRQGAYEQYF	TGTGCCAGCAGTCTCAGACAGGGGGCCTACGAGCAGTACTTC
TRBV15	.	.	TRBJ1-1	CATSRDQEDSEAFF	TGTGCCACCAGCAGAGATCAGGAGGACAGTGAAGCTTTCTTT
TRBV28	.	TRBD2	TRBJ2-7	CASSTSGTRLEQYF	TGTGCCAGCAGTACCTCCGGGACTAGACTCGAGCAGTACTTC
TRBV4-1	.	TRBD1	TRBJ1-4	CASSRGGNQEKLFF	TGCGCCAGCAGCCGAGGGGGCAATCAAGAAAAACTGTTTTTT
TRBV7-3	.	.	TRBJ2-3	CASSQWTGTDTQYF	TGTGCCAGCAGCCAATGGACAGGCACAGATACGCAGTATTTT
TRBV7-3	few	.	TRBJ1-1	CASRASPGTEAFF	TGTGCCAGCAGAGCCTCCCCGGGGACTGAAGCTTTCTTT
TRBV9	.	.	TRBJ1-3	CASSVDRGRGGNTIYF	TGTGCCAGCAGCGTCGATAGGGGCCGCGGTGGAAACACCATATATTTT
TRBV6-6	.	.	TRBJ1-1	CASSLNSREAFF	TGTGCCAGCAGTTTAAACTCGCGGGAAGCTTTCTTT
TRBV28	.	TRBD1	TRBJ2-7	CASLLGGAGGREQYF	TGTGCCAGCCTACTAGGGGGCGCAGGTGGTCGAGAGCAGTACTTC
TRBV7-2	.	.	TRBJ2-3	CASSLASVVSDTQYF	TGTGCCAGCAGCTTGGCTAGCGTGGTGTCAGATACGCAGTATTTT
TRBV9	.	.	TRBJ1-2	CASSGGGGGYTF	TGTGCCAGCAGCGGGGGGGGCGGTGGCTACACCTTC
TRBV6-5	.	TRBD1	TRBJ2-3	CASSRGQGTDTQYF	TGTGCCAGCAGCCGAGGACAGGGCACAGATACGCAGTATTTT
TRBV4-1	few	.	TRBJ2-1	CASSQNQGDEQFF	TGCGCCAGCAGCCAAAACCAGGGTGATGAGCAGTTCTTC
TRBV5-5	few	TRBD1	TRBJ1-2	CASSTGQARGYTF	TGTGCCAGCAGCACGGGACAGGCCCGGGGCTACACCTTC
TRBV9	.	TRBD2	TRBJ2-2	CASTPGTSGGAGTGELFF	TGTGCCAGCACGCCGGGGACTAGCGGGGGGGCGGGCACCGGGGAGCTGTTTTTT
TRBV4-3	.	TRBD2	TRBJ2-2	CASRPTGREAGELFF	TGCGCCAGTAGGCCTACCGGGAGGGAAGCCGGGGAGCTGTTTTTT
TRBV13	few	.	TRBJ2-7	CPGDKGTYEQYF	TGCCCCGGTGACAAGGGGACCTACGAGCAGTACTTC
TRBV18	.	.	TRBJ1-1	CASSSQRGHTQPNTEAFF	TGTGCCAGCTCATCTCAGCGTGGACACACTCAACCGAACACTGAAGCTTTCTTT
TRBV25-1	.	.	TRBJ1-3	CASSDQTARGRNTIYF	TGTGCCAGCAGTGATCAGACAGCGAGGGGGAGAAACACCATATATTTT
TRBV27	.	TRBD2	TRBJ2-1	CASSLLGLTNNEQFF	TGTGCCAGCAGTTTATTGGGACTAACGAACAATGAGCAGTTCTTC
TRBV6-1	.	TRBD1	TRBJ1-5	CASSEVGQANQPQHF	TGTGCCAGCAGTGAGGTGGGACAGGCTAATCAGCCCCAGCATTTT
TRBV9	.	TRBD2	TRBJ2-1	CASSLAGANEQFF	TGTGCCAGCAGTTTAGCGGGAGCCAATGAGCAGTTCTTC
TRBV29-1	.	.	TRBJ1-1	CSVVLWQMNTEAFF	TGCAGCGTTGTTCTGTGGCAGATGAACACTGAAGCTTTCTTT